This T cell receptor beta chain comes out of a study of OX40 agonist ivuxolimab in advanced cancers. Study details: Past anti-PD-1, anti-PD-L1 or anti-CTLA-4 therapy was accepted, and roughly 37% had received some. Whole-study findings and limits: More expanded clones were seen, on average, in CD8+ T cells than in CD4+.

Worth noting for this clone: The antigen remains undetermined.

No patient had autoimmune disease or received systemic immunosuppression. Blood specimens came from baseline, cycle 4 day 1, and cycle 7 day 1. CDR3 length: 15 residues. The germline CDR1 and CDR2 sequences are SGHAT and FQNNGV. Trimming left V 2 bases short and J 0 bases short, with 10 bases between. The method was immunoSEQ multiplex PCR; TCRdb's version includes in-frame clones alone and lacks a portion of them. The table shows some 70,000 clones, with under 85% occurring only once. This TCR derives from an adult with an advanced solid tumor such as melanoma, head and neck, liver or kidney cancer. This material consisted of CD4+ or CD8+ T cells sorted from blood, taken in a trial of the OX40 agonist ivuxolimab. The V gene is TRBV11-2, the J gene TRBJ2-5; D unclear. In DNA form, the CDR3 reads TGTGCCAGCAGCTTAAATTCCGCTAACCAAGAGACCCAGTACTTC. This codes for CASSLNSANQETQYF.